These 7 T cell receptor beta chains share one sample of origin, sequenced in a study of shared clonotypes between healthy human individuals. Method: immunoSEQ multiplex PCR; TCRdb's copy keeps in-frame clones and lacks some. The data show about 600,000 clones, 95% to 98% seen once. The source material was naive CD4+ T cells sorted from blood. Subset noted: CD45RA+ positively selected. All receptors come from a woman in her thirties in good health.

V is TRBV6-1 and J is TRBJ1-1; 7 positions match TRBD1. J was trimmed by 1 base and V by 5 bases; bases with no gene match: 4. Per the germline V gene, CDR1 is MNHNS and CDR2 is SASEGT. The CDR3 extends over 14 amino acids. The CDR3 nucleotides are TGTGCCAGCAGTCCGACAGGGTGGAACACTGAAGCTTTCTTT. Translated, it gives CASSPTGWNTEAFF.

The chain couples TRBV28 to TRBJ1-1; the match to TRBD1 covers 7 bases. The V and J ends lost 2 bases and 5 bases, in that order; junction bases with no gene match: 8. Germline V gene data show CDR1 as MDHEN and CDR2 as SYDVKM. The CDR3 is 15 amino acids. The CDR3 nucleotides read TGTGCCAGCAGTTTAGGGTGGCAGGGGGAAACTGAAGCTTTCTTT. Translation: CASSLGWQGETEAFF.

The chain recombines TRBV25-1 with TRBJ1-1; D remains unclear. The germline V gene has CDR1 MGHDK and CDR2 SYGVNS. The CDR3 is made up of 13 amino acids. The V end lost 5 bases, the J end lost 0 bases, and 7 bases lay between the germline ends. CDR3: CASSFGLNTEAFF. Written as DNA, the CDR3 is TGTGCCAGCAGTTTCGGATTGAACACTGAAGCTTTCTTT.

This chain joins TRBV5-4 and TRBJ2-7; TRBD2 matches 8 bases. The CDR3 runs 15 residues. Germline CDR1 reads SGHNT; CDR2 reads YYREEE (reference sequence). J lost 5 bases, V lost 5 bases, and 12 bases had no gene match. The DNA of the CDR3 is TGTGCCAGCAGTCCCGCGCCGGGAGGGCCCCACGAGCAGTACTTC. Translated: CASSPAPGGPHEQYF.

The chain combines TRBV5-1 with TRBJ2-7; 9 nucleotides line up with TRBD2. Germline V lookup: CDR1 SGHRS, CDR2 YFSETQ. The V and J ends lost 7 bases and 1 base, in that order; junction bases with no gene match: 9. CDR3 size: 15 residues. In DNA, the CDR3 is TGCGCCAGCGCTCCGGGACTAGCAACTTCCTACGAGCAGTACTTC. Translation: CASAPGLATSYEQYF.

The chain is built from TRBV28 and TRBJ2-1; D is possibly TRBD2 (6 bases). Trimming removed 6 bases from V and 12 bases from J, with 15 bases in between. CDR3 size: 12 residues. Germline values: CDR1 MDHEN, CDR2 SYDVKM. CDR3 region: CASRGDGRTQFF. CDR3 nucleotides: TGTGCCAGCAGGGGGGACGGGAGAACGCAGTTCTTC.

The chain is built from TRBV28 and TRBJ1-2, with 8 bases fitting TRBD1. Germline V CDR1 and CDR2: MDHEN, SYDVKM. CDR3 size: 14 residues. The junction had 4 bases not matched to a gene; V was cut back by 3 bases and J by 4 bases. The CDR3 loop reads CASSFSDRAYGYTF. The CDR3 DNA reads as TGTGCCAGCAGTTTTTCGGACAGGGCCTATGGCTACACCTTC.